A selection of T cell receptor beta chains follows, all from one sample in a study of T cells in Graves' hyperthyroidism and ophthalmopathy. TCRdb called the multiplex PCR reads again in MiXCR, with one record for every CDR3 protein. Of 450,000 to 700,000 distinct CDR3 sequences listed, about 45% were seen once; the top ten hold over 15%. Sequenced sample: peripheral blood or thyroid tissue (not recorded which). The receptors here all came from an adult woman with Graves' disease, either hyperthyroidism or ophthalmopathy (not recorded which). The CDR3 runs from the conserved cysteine through the conserved F or W. The D gene is left open where the match is weak. Size tells how often a clone was seen (once, few, many) or the class of an expanded clone, and some rows leave it out.

- TRBJ2-4 TRBD1 TRBV11-2 CASSSQGIRNIQYF TGTGCCAGCAGCTCACAGGGGATCAGAAACATTCAGTACTTC
many TRBJ1-2 - TRBV7-3 CASWTHRERLWGYTF TGTGCCAGCTGGACCCACAGGGAGAGGCTGTGGGGCTACACCTTC
- TRBJ1-1 - TRBV20-1 CSAREGFF TGCAGTGCTAGGGAGGGTTTCTTT
- TRBJ2-7 TRBD1 TRBV7-8 CASSPRAGQGSYEQYF TGTGCCAGCAGCCCCCGTGCGGGACAGGGGTCCTACGAGCAGTACTTC
many TRBJ2-5 - TRBV5-1 CASSFADQRETQYF TGCGCCAGCAGCTTTGCGGATCAGAGAGAGACCCAGTACTTC
- TRBJ1-6 TRBD1 TRBV6-1 CASRGTGYSPLHF TGTGCCAGCAGAGGGACAGGGTATTCACCCCTCCACTTT
- TRBJ1-2 - TRBV30 CAWSLGYGYTF TGTGCCTGGAGTCTCGGCTATGGCTACACCTTC
many TRBJ1-4 - TRBV12-3/TRBV12-4 CASSYGASRREKLFF TGTGCCAGCAGTTATGGGGCATCGCGGCGAGAAAAACTGTTTTTT
- TRBJ2-5 - TRBV7-3 CASSRPGPGETQYF TGTGCCAGCAGCCGACCGGGGCCGGGAGAGACCCAGTACTTC
few TRBJ2-7 TRBD1 TRBV11-2 CASNDWDRGVNEQYF TGTGCCAGCAACGACTGGGACAGGGGTGTCAACGAGCAGTACTTC
- TRBJ1-1 TRBD1 TRBV15 CATSYRTGEGTEAFF TGTGCCACCAGCTACCGGACAGGGGAGGGCACTGAAGCTTTCTTT
- TRBJ2-7 TRBD1 TRBV29-1 CSVGTGTYEQYF TGCAGCGTTGGGACAGGTACCTACGAGCAGTACTTC
many TRBJ1-2 TRBD1 TRBV7-8 CASSSGGQGNYGYTF TGTGCCAGCAGCTCGGGGGGACAGGGGAACTATGGCTACACCTTC
- TRBJ2-2 TRBD2 TRBV2 CASGGLAGVGGELFF TGTGCCAGCGGGGGACTAGCGGGAGTGGGCGGGGAGCTGTTTTTT
few TRBJ1-1 - TRBV27 CASSPGAPVNTEAFF TGTGCCAGCAGTCCAGGGGCGCCCGTGAACACTGAAGCTTTCTTT
- TRBJ1-4 - TRBV28 CASSTGTLNEKLFF TGTGCCAGCAGTACAGGAACACTTAATGAAAAACTGTTTTTT
few TRBJ2-1 TRBD2 TRBV13 CASTQTAGGGNEQFF TGTGCCAGCACCCAGACCGCGGGAGGGGGCAATGAGCAGTTCTTC
- TRBJ2-7 - TRBV9 CASSVYQSARMYEQYF TGTGCCAGCAGCGTATATCAGTCCGCTAGAATGTACGAGCAGTACTTC
- TRBJ2-4 TRBD1 TRBV2 CASSARQGKNIQYF TGTGCCAGCAGTGCCAGACAGGGCAAAAACATTCAGTACTTC
many TRBJ2-7 - TRBV5-1 CASSLLGTGSSYEQYF TGCGCCAGCAGCTTGCTGGGAACAGGGAGCTCCTACGAGCAGTACTTC
- TRBJ1-5 - TRBV20-1 CSASTGSSNQPQHF TGCAGTGCTTCGACGGGGTCGAGCAATCAGCCCCAGCATTTT
many TRBJ2-7 TRBD2 TRBV20-1 CSALGLVREQYF TGCAGTGCTCTGGGACTAGTTCGCGAGCAGTACTTC
many TRBJ1-2 TRBD1 TRBV2 CASRADRGQDYGYTF TGTGCCAGCAGAGCGGACAGGGGGCAGGACTATGGCTACACCTTC
many TRBJ1-2 - TRBV6-5 CASSPRDRGGYTF TGTGCCAGCAGTCCTCGTGACCGAGGGGGCTACACCTTC
- TRBJ2-7 - TRBV7-9 CASSSTVSKSEQYF TGTGCCAGCAGCTCTACCGTCTCCAAGAGCGAGCAGTACTTC
- TRBJ2-5 - TRBV5-1 CASSSFLRASETQYF TGCGCCAGCAGCTCCTTCCTCCGGGCCTCAGAGACCCAGTACTTC
once TRBJ2-5 TRBD1 TRBV29-1 CSVERGQQETQYF TGCAGCGTTGAAAGGGGACAGCAAGAGACCCAGTACTTC
few TRBJ1-4 - TRBV12-3/TRBV12-4 CASTKNRANEKLFF TGTGCCAGCACTAAAAACAGGGCTAATGAAAAACTGTTTTTT
many TRBJ1-6 - TRBV7-9 CASSLPDAPLHF TGTGCCAGCAGTCTCCCTGACGCACCCCTCCACTTT
once TRBJ1-2 - TRBV2 CASSALGGYGYTF TGTGCCAGCAGTGCCCTTGGAGGGTATGGCTACACCTTC
many TRBJ2-5 - TRBV4-2 CASSQGWRDGEETQYF TGTGCCAGCAGCCAAGGGTGGCGGGATGGTGAAGAGACCCAGTACTTC
- TRBJ1-2 - TRBV10-3 CAIRGGIGYTF TGTGCCATCAGGGGGGGGATCGGCTACACCTTC
- TRBJ2-6 - TRBV29-1 CSVEEGREAF TGCAGCGTTGAGGAGGGCCGTGAAGCTTTC
many TRBJ2-5 - TRBV12-3/TRBV12-4 CASRSPAEGGMETQYF TGTGCCAGCAGATCGCCCGCGGAGGGGGGGATGGAGACCCAGTACTTC
many TRBJ2-7 - TRBV19 CASSTPGRDEQYF TGTGCCAGTAGTACGCCGGGTCGCGACGAGCAGTACTTC
- TRBJ1-2 TRBD1 TRBV29-1 CSAERGSGGTGYTF TGCAGCGCCGAACGGGGCTCAGGGGGAACTGGCTACACCTTC
few TRBJ2-6 - TRBV30 CAWTTDSPGVLTF TGTGCCTGGACTACGGACAGCCCAGGCGTCCTGACTTTC
- TRBJ2-7 TRBD2 TRBV5-1 CTSSLAGDYEQYF TGCACCAGCAGTCTAGCGGGGGACTACGAGCAGTACTTC
once TRBJ2-2 TRBD1 TRBV2 CASKQDRGSGELFF TGTGCCAGCAAACAGGACAGGGGGTCCGGGGAGCTGTTTTTT
- TRBJ2-5 - TRBV10-2 CASSAWGQETQYF TGCGCCAGCAGTGCTTGGGGTCAAGAGACCCAGTACTTC
- TRBJ2-7 TRBD2 TRBV5-1 CASSAGTSGSGEQYF TGCGCCAGCAGCGCCGGGACTAGCGGGAGTGGCGAGCAGTACTTC
once TRBJ1-2 - TRBV20-1 CSVLGSSGTGGYTF TGCAGCGTCTTGGGATCGTCCGGGACGGGTGGCTACACCTTC
- TRBJ2-7 - TRBV20-1 CSARTRRGLSYEQYF TGCAGTGCTAGGACGAGGAGGGGGCTTTCCTACGAGCAGTACTTC
- TRBJ2-2 - TRBV29-1 CSVDVQNTGELFF TGCAGCGTTGATGTCCAGAACACCGGGGAGCTGTTTTTT
- TRBJ2-2 TRBD1 TRBV7-9 CASSIPAAGGLGELFF TGTGCCAGCAGCATCCCCGCGGCAGGGGGTCTCGGGGAGCTGTTTTTT
- TRBJ2-7 TRBD1 TRBV27 CASSLLVGTAHSDEQYF TGTGCCAGCAGTCTCCTCGTAGGGACAGCCCACTCCGACGAGCAGTACTTC
- TRBJ1-1 - TRBV25-1 CASSESLVPGVNTEAFF TGTGCCAGCAGTGAATCTCTCGTCCCGGGAGTGAACACTGAAGCTTTCTTT
once TRBJ1-2 TRBD1 TRBV7-9 CASSSTGLGDGYTF TGTGCCAGCAGCTCGACAGGGTTAGGTGATGGCTACACCTTC
- TRBJ1-2 - TRBV9 CASSVEGRDSGANYGYTF TGTGCCAGCAGCGTAGAGGGCCGGGACTCTGGGGCCAACTATGGCTACACCTTC
- TRBJ1-6 TRBD1 TRBV29-1 CSVAVGDRGSPLHF TGCAGCGTGGCAGTCGGGGACAGGGGTTCACCCCTCCACTTT
once TRBJ1-3 - TRBV2 CASSRGAGNTIYF TGTGCCAGCAGCAGGGGAGCTGGAAACACCATATATTTT
many TRBJ1-5 - TRBV6-2/TRBV6-3 CASSSYSVSNQPQHF TGTGCCAGCAGCTCATATTCTGTAAGCAATCAGCCCCAGCATTTT
once TRBJ2-7 - TRBV7-6 CASSRDGTDPYEQYF TGTGCCAGCAGCCGTGATGGGACGGATCCCTACGAGCAGTACTTC
- TRBJ1-5 - TRBV15 CATSSYQGGNQPQHF TGTGCCACCAGCAGTTACCAGGGAGGGAATCAGCCCCAGCATTTT
few TRBJ2-7 - TRBV7-9 CTSNLGGGQVPLQYF TGTACCAGCAACTTGGGAGGGGGACAGGTCCCTCTTCAGTACTTC
many TRBJ2-7 - TRBV5-1 CASSIGSRIDEQYF TGCGCCAGCAGCATTGGGTCCCGAATAGATGAGCAGTACTTC
- TRBJ2-7 - TRBV10-3 CAISGTGTPSYEQYF TGTGCCATCAGTGGTACCGGGACACCCTCCTACGAGCAGTACTTC
many TRBJ1-2 - TRBV5-1 CASSLAWVNYGYTF TGCGCCAGCAGCTTGGCTTGGGTCAACTATGGCTACACCTTC
- TRBJ1-2 TRBD1 TRBV5-1 CASSTDPKGANGYTF TGCGCCAGCAGCACGGACCCCAAGGGGGCAAATGGCTACACCTTC
many TRBJ1-6 - TRBV4-2 CASSPYNSPLHF TGTGCCAGCAGCCCCTATAATTCACCCCTCCACTTT